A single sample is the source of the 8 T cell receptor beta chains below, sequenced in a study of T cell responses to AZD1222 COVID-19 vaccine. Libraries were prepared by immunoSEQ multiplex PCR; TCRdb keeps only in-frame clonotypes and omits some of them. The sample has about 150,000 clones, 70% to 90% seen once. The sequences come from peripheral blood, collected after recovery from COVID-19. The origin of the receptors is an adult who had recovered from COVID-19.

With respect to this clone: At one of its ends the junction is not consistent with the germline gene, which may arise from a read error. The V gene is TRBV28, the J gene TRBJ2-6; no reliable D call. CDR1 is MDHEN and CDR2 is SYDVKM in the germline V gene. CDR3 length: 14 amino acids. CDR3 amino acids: CVSSFPSGANVLTF. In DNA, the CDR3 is TGTGTCAGCAGTTTTCCGTCTGGGGCCAACGTCCTGACTTTC.

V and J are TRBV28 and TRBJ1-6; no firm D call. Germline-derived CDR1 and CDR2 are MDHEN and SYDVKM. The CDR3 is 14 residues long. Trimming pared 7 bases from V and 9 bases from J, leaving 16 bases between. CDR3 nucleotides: TGTGCCAGCAACCTAATCCGGGAGGGTTCACCCCTCCACTTT. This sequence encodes CASNLIREGSPLHF.

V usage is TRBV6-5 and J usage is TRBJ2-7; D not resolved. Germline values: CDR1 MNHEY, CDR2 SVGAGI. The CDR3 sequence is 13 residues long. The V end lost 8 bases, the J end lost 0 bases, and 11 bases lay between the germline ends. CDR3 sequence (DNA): TGTGCCAGCGGGTACGGCAGCTCCTACGAGCAGTACTTC. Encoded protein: CASGYGSSYEQYF.

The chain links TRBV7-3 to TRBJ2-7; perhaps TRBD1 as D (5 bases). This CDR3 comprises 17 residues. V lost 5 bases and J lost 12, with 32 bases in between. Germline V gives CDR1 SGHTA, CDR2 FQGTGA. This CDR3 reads CASSEALGGQSICGTYF. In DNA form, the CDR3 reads TGTGCCAGCAGCGAGGCCCTAGGTGGACAATCGATTTGTGGCACGTACTTC.

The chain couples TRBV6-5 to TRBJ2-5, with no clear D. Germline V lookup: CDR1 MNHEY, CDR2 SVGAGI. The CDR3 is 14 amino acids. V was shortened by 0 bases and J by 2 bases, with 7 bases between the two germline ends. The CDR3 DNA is TGTGCCAGCAGTTACTCAGAGCTACAAGAGACCCAGTACTTC. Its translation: CASSYSELQETQYF.

The DNA for the CDR3 is TGTGCCAGCAGTGGACCCGAACCGGGACTAAACTATGGCTACACCTTC. Its translation is CASSGPEPGLNYGYTF. The J gene is TRBJ1-2, the V gene TRBV2, with TRBD1 as a possible D gene (5 bases). Germline V gene sequence: CDR1 SNHLY, CDR2 FYNNEI. V was trimmed by 4 bases and J by 2 bases, leaving 17 bases between them. This CDR3 contains 16 residues.

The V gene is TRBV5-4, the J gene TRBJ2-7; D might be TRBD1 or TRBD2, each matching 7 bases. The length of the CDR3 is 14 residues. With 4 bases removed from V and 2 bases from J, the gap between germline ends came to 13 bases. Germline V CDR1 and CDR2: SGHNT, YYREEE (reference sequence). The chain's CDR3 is CASSSGTEAYEQYF. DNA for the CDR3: TGTGCCAGCAGCAGCGGGACAGAGGCCTACGAGCAGTACTTC.

The CDR3, as DNA: TGCGCCAGCGGGAAACAAACCTCCTACAATGAGCAGTTCTTC. It yields the protein CASGKQTSYNEQFF. V gene TRBV5-1 combines with J gene TRBJ2-1; D uncertain. CDR1 and CDR2 (germline): SGHRS, YFSETQ. The CDR3 extends over 14 amino acids. Trimming pared 7 bases from V and 0 bases from J, leaving 11 bases between. Filled out from reference TRBV5-1 and TRBJ2-1, the complete variable domain reads KAGVTQTPRYLIKTRGQQVTLSCSPISGHRSVSWYQQTPGQGLQFLFEYFSETQRNKGNFPGRFSGRQFSNSRSEMNVSTLELGDSALYLCASGKQTSYNEQFFGPGTRLTVL.